The 6 T cell receptor beta chains in this list originate from one sample, sequenced in a study of CD8+ T cells in alopecia areata. Treatment indicated: oral pan-JAK inhibitor, 5-10 mg twice daily. RNA, once extracted, was reverse transcribed into cDNA for use as the sequencing template. Assay: immunoSEQ multiplex PCR; the TCRdb copy retains only in-frame clones and omits some. Among some 170,000 clones listed, roughly 53% were seen once. The specimen was CD8+ T cells sorted from blood, collected at week 24, from a patient treated with tofacitinib. These receptors were obtained from a human donor with alopecia areata.

The V call is TRBV29-1, the J call TRBJ1-1; TRBD1 agrees at 7 bases. Germline V gene sequence: CDR1 SQVTM, CDR2 ANQGSEA. V trimming: 6 bases; J trimming: 2 bases; junction bases outside the gene matches: 6. CDR3 length: 13 amino acids. The CDR3 DNA is TGCAGCGTGGGTGGGACAGCAAACACTGAAGCTTTCTTT. Translating gives CSVGGTANTEAFF. Looking up the rest from reference TRBV29-1 and TRBJ1-1 gives the full variable domain: SAVISQKPSRDICQRGTSLTIQCQVDSQVTMMFWYRQQPGQSLTLIATANQGSEATYESGFVIDKFPISRPNLTFSTLTVSNMSPEDSSIYLCSVGGTANTEAFFGQGTRLTVV.

This sequence joins TRBV7-6 and TRBJ1-1; 10 bases map to TRBD1. The CDR3 is made up of 14 amino acids. The germline V gene encodes CDR1 SGHVS and CDR2 FNYEAQ. Losses at the gene ends were 7 bases for V and 5 bases for J; bases not matched to a gene: 7. The DNA for the CDR3 is TGTGCCAGCACCACCGGACAGGGGGATACTGAAGCTTTCTTT. Translation: CASTTGQGDTEAFF.

CDR3 bases: TGTGCCTGGAGTGCGGGACAAGATAATTCACCCCTCCACTTT. Its protein product is CAWSAGQDNSPLHF. V and J are TRBV30 and TRBJ1-6; TRBD1 is a possible D gene (6 bases). CDR1 is GTSNPN, CDR2 SVGIG, per germline (reference sequence). This CDR3 has 14 residues. V was trimmed by 1 base and J by 5 bases, leaving 9 bases between them.

The gene calls are TRBV4-3 and TRBJ2-7; 8 bases agree with TRBD2. Germline lookup yields CDR1 LGHNA and CDR2 YSLEER. V gave up 0 bases and J gave up 3 bases; unmatched junction bases: 7. CDR3 size: 16 residues. The DNA of the CDR3 is TGCGCCAGCAGCCAAGATTCGGGGGGGTCCTACTACGAGCAGTACTTC. Its protein product is CASSQDSGGSYYEQYF.

CDR3 protein: CASSIFAGGDNEQFF. The CDR3 DNA follows: TGTGCCAGTAGTATATTCGCGGGGGGAGACAATGAGCAGTTCTTC. The chain uses TRBV19 and TRBJ2-1, with 8 positions matching TRBD2. The CDR3 contains 15 residues. Trimming took 2 bases from V and 5 from J; bases not matched to a gene: 5. Germline assignment: CDR1 LNHDA and CDR2 SQIVND (reference sequence).

This clone was counted between two and nine times. The rearrangement joins TRBV29-1 to TRBJ1-2; D remains ambiguous. The length of the CDR3 is 14 residues. V dropped 2 bases and J dropped 1 base, with 11 bases sitting between them. Germline V lookup: CDR1 SQVTM, CDR2 ANQGSEA. The CDR3 DNA reads as TGCAGCGTTGAAAGGGCCGAGGGTAACTATGGCTACACCTTC. Translated, it gives CSVERAEGNYGYTF.